What follows are 8 T cell receptor beta chains derived from one specimen sequenced in a study of cytomegalovirus exposure and HLA in healthy donors. The assay was immunoSEQ multiplex PCR, and TCRdb's table has in-frame clones only and misses some. The sample consists of 150,000 to 200,000 clones, roughly nine tenths of them appearing once. Sequencing was performed on PBMCs. All receptors come from a woman younger than 35 in good health and CMV-seropositive.

This chain uses TRBV6-4 with TRBJ2-7; 9 bases map to TRBD1. V lost 2 bases, J lost 4 bases, and 15 bases stayed unmatched. The germline gives CDR1 MRHNA, CDR2 SNTAGT. The CDR3 contains 18 residues. CDR3 in amino acids: CASSDGQYRGTGFYEQYF. CDR3 coding DNA: TGTGCCAGCAGTGACGGACAATACCGAGGGACAGGGTTTTACGAGCAGTACTTC.

This chain uses TRBV7-3 with TRBJ1-1; D not resolved. The CDR3 is made up of 13 amino acids. V was trimmed by 2 bases and J by 1 base, leaving 5 bases between them. CDR1 and CDR2 (germline): SGHTA, FQGTGA. The CDR3 DNA reads as TGTGCCAGCAGCTTAGCCGGGAACACTGAAGCTTTCTTT. Protein product: CASSLAGNTEAFF.

This chain connects TRBV7-9 to TRBJ2-1; a possible D gene is TRBD1 (5 bases). CDR3 length equals 13 residues. Germline lookup yields CDR1 SEHNR and CDR2 FQNEAQ (reference sequence). Trimming took 3 bases from V and 8 from J, leaving 11 bases between them. The CDR3 nucleotides are TGTGCCAGCAGCTTCTCAGGGCACGATGAGCAGTTCTTC. Protein sequence: CASSFSGHDEQFF. The variable domain in full, completed from reference TRBV7-9 and TRBJ2-1, reads DTGVSQNPRHKITKRGQNVTFRCDPISEHNRLYWYRQTLGQGPEFLTYFQNEAQLEKSRLLSDRFSAERPKGSFSTLEIQRTEQGDSAMYLCASSFSGHDEQFFGPGTRLTVL.

The chain uses TRBV18 and TRBJ2-1, with D tentatively TRBD2 (5 bases). Deletions cut 4 bases from V and 4 bases from J, with 17 bases between. The CDR3 has 16 amino acids. Germline assignment: CDR1 KGHSH and CDR2 LQKENI. The CDR3 DNA is TGTGCCAGCTCACGTTTGTCGGGAAACCCATACAATGAGCAGTTCTTC. Encoded protein: CASSRLSGNPYNEQFF. The full variable domain, rest sourced from reference TRBV18 and TRBJ2-1, is NAGVMQNPRHLVRRRGQEARLRCSPMKGHSHVYWYRQLPEEGLKFMVYLQKENIIDESGMPKERFSAEFPKEGPSILRIQQVVRGDSAAYFCASSRLSGNPYNEQFFGPGTRLTVL.

The rearrangement joins TRBV2 to TRBJ1-1; possible D gene TRBD1, 5 bases. CDR3 length equals 14 residues. The V end lost 4 bases, the J end lost 3 bases, and 12 bases lay between the germline ends. Germline CDR1 and CDR2: SNHLY and FYNNEI. CDR3 nucleotides: TGTGCCAGCAGTGCTCAGGGCCCGCACACTGAAGCTTTCTTT. It is translated as CASSAQGPHTEAFF.

The rearrangement links TRBV5-1 to TRBJ2-7; no definite D call. This CDR3 comprises 14 residues. Germline CDR1 and CDR2: SGHRS and YFSETQ. Trimming took off 0 bases at V and 0 bases at J, with 7 bases between the two ends. CDR3 DNA sequence: TGCGCCAGCAGCTTGGGCGAGAGCTCCTACGAGCAGTACTTC. This sequence encodes CASSLGESSYEQYF.

As DNA, the CDR3 is TGTGCCAGCAGGCTATCCGGGGCAGGGGCCGGTGGCTACACCTTC. Translating it yields CASRLSGAGAGGYTF. The chain couples TRBV28 to TRBJ1-2, with D maybe TRBD1 (6 bases). The V gene lost 6 bases and the J gene lost 7 bases, with 21 bases spanning the gap. Germline CDR1 reads MDHEN; CDR2 reads SYDVKM. There are 15 residues in the CDR3.

This chain uses TRBV6-5 with TRBJ1-1; 8 positions agree with TRBD1. Trimming at V came to 6 bases and at J to 4 bases, leaving 1 base not matched to a gene. Germline V lookup: CDR1 MNHEY, CDR2 SVGAGI. The CDR3 is 12 residues long. CDR3: CASRTGGTEAFF. In DNA form, the CDR3 reads TGTGCCAGCAGAACAGGGGGCACTGAAGCTTTCTTT.